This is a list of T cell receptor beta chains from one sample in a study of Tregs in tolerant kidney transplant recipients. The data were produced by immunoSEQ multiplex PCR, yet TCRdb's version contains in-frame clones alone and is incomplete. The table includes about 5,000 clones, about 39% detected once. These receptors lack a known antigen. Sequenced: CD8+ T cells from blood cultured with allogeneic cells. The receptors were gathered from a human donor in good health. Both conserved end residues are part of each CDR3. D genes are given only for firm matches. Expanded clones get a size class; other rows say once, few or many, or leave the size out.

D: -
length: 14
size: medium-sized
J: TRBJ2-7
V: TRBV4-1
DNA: TGCGCCAGCAGCCAAGAGGCACACCACTACGAGCAGTACTTC
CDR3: CASSQEAHHYEQYF

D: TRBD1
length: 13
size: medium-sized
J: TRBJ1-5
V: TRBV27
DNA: TGTGCCAGCAGTTTCACAGGGGGTCAGCCCCAGCATTTT
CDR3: CASSFTGGQPQHF

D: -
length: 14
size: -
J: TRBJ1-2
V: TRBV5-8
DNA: TGTGCCAGCAGCTTGGACCGGGCGTTATATGGCTACACCTTC
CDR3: CASSLDRALYGYTF

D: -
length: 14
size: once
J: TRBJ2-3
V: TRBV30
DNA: TGTGCCTGGAGTGTACTGGAGGGGCGGGATACGCAGTATTTT
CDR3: CAWSVLEGRDTQYF

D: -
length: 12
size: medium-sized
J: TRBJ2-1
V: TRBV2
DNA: TGTGCCAGCAGTTTGGGCTACAATGAGCAGTTCTTC
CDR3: CASSLGYNEQFF

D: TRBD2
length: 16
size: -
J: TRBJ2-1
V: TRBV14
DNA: TGTGCCAGCAGCCTTTTGGGACTAGCGGGTTACAATGAGCAGTTCTTC
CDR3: CASSLLGLAGYNEQFF

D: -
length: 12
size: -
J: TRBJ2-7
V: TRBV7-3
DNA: TGTGCCAGCAGCCCCCAGGGGAGGGAGCAGTACTTC
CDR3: CASSPQGREQYF

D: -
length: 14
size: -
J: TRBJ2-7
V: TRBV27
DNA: TGTGCCAGCAGTTTTGGGGTCGTATCCTACGAGCAGTACTTC
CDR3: CASSFGVVSYEQYF

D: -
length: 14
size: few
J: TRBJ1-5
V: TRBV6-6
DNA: TGTGCCAGCAGTTATGAAGGGGCCAATCAGCCCCAGCATTTT
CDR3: CASSYEGANQPQHF

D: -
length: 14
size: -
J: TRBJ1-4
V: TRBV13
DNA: TGTGCCAGCAGCTTAGGTCACAAAGGCGGAAAACTGTTTTTT
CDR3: CASSLGHKGGKLFF

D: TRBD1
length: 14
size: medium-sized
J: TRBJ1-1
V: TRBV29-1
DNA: TGCAGCGCAGACCCGACAGGGGGCTACACTGAAGCTTTCTTT
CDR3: CSADPTGGYTEAFF

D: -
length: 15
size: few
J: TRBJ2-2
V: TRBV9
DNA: TGTGCCAGCAGCGCGATAGGGGAGAACACCGGGGAGCTGTTTTTT
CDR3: CASSAIGENTGELFF

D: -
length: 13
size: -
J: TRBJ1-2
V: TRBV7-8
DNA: TGTGCCAGCAGCTTAACGGGGAGCAATGGCTACACCTTC
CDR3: CASSLTGSNGYTF

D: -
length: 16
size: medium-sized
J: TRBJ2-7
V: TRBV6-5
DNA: TGTGCCAGCAGTTCCCAGGACCTAGGAGTCGGGGACGAGCAGTACTTC
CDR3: CASSSQDLGVGDEQYF

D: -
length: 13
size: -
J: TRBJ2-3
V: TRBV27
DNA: TGTGCCAGCAGGGGGACTAGCACAGATACGCAGTATTTT
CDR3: CASRGTSTDTQYF

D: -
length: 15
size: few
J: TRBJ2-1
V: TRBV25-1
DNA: TGTGCCAGCAGTGAATTCTTAGGGGCCTTAGGGGAGCAGTTCTTC
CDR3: CASSEFLGALGEQFF

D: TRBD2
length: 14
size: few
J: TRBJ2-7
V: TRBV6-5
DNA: TGTGCCAGCAGCCGACTAGCGGGAGGGCTTGAGCAGTACTTC
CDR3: CASSRLAGGLEQYF

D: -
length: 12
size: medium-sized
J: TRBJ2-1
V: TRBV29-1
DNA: TGCAGCGGGACGTCCTCCTACAATGAGCAGTTCTTC
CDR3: CSGTSSYNEQFF

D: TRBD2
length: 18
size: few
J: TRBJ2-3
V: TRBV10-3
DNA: TGTGCCATCAGTTCTGGACTAGCGGGGGCTGTGGGCACAGATACGCAGTATTTT
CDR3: CAISSGLAGAVGTDTQYF

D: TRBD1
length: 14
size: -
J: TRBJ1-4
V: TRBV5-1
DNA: TGCGCCAGCAGCTTACAGGGGTCTAATGAAAAACTGTTTTTT
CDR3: CASSLQGSNEKLFF

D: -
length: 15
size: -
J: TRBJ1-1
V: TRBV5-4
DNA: TGTGCCAGCAGCCCCGGGGGGACCTACCACACTGAAGCTTTCTTT
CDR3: CASSPGGTYHTEAFF

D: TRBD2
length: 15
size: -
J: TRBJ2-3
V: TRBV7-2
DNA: TGTGCCAGCAGCTTAGTGCGGGGGAGCACAGATACGCAGTATTTT
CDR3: CASSLVRGSTDTQYF

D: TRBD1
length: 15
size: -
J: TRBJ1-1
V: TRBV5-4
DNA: TGTGCCAGCAGCTTGATCAGGGGGGAGCGGACTGAAGCTTTCTTT
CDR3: CASSLIRGERTEAFF

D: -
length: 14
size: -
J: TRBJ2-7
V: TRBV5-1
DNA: TGCGCCAGCAGCTTGGGGTGGGGTTCCTACGAGCAGTACTTC
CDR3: CASSLGWGSYEQYF

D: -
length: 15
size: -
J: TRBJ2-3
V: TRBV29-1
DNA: TGCAGCGTCGCCCAGGCCGGGTTTGGCACAGATACGCAGTATTTT
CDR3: CSVAQAGFGTDTQYF

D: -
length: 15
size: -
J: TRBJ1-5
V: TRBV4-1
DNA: TGCGCCAGCAGCCAAGACCCGGGGCGCAATCAGCCCCAGCATTTT
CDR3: CASSQDPGRNQPQHF

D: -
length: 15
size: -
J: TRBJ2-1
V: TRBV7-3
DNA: TGCGCCAGCAGCCCCGACGGGGCAATCTACAATGAGCAGTTCTTC
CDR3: CASSPDGAIYNEQFF

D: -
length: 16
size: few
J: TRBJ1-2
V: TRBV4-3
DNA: TGCGCCAGCAGCCAAGACCCCCTTATCGGGGTCTATGGCTACACCTTC
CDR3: CASSQDPLIGVYGYTF

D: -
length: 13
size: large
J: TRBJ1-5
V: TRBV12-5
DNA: TGTGCTAGTGGTTTGGTAACCAATCAGCCCCAGCATTTT
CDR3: CASGLVTNQPQHF

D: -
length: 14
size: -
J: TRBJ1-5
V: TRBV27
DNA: TGTGCCAGCAGTTTGTCTGGGAACAATCAGCCCCAGCATTTT
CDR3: CASSLSGNNQPQHF

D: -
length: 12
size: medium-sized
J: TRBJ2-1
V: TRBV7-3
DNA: TGTGCCAGCAGCACCTCATCAAATGAGCAGTTCTTC
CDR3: CASSTSSNEQFF

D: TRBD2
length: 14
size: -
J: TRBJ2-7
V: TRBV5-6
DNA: TGTGCCAGCAGCCCAGCGGGAGTCAATGGGGAGCAGTACTTC
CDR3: CASSPAGVNGEQYF

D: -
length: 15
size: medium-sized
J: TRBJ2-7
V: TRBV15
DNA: TGTGCCACCAGCAGAGAGCGGGCCTCCTCCTACGAGCAGTACTTC
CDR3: CATSRERASSYEQYF

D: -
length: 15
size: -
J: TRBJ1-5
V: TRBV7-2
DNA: TGTGCCAGCAGCCCCCAGGCCAATAGCAATCAGCCCCAGCATTTT
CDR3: CASSPQANSNQPQHF

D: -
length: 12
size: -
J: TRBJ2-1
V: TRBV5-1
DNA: TGCGCCAGCAGCTTGTGGGGTACTGAGCAGTTCTTC
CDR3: CASSLWGTEQFF

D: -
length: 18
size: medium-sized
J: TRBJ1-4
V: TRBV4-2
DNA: TGTGCCAGCAGCCACCCCTGGAACAAGGACCCTACGAATGAAAAACTGTTTTTT
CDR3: CASSHPWNKDPTNEKLFF

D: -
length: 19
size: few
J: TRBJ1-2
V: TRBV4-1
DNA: TGCGCCAGCAGCCCCAGGGCGATGTTTGGGAGGCTTACTAACTATGGCTACACCTTC
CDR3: CASSPRAMFGRLTNYGYTF

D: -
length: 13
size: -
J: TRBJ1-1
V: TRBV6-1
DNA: TGTGCCAGCATCCACATGGGGTTGAATGAAGCTTTCTTT
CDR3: CASIHMGLNEAFF

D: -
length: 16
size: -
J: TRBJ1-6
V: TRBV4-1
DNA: TGCGCCAGCAGCCAGTTTCAGGGACGGGACGATTCACCCCTCCACTTT
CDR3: CASSQFQGRDDSPLHF

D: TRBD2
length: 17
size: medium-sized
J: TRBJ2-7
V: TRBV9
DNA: TGTGCCAGCAGCGCAGGATTCCCTAGCGGGAGGGTTTACGAGCAGTACTTC
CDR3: CASSAGFPSGRVYEQYF

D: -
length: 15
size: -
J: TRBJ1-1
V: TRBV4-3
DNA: TGCGCCAGCAGCCAAGATGTAAAGATAGGTACTGAAGCTTTCTTT
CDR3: CASSQDVKIGTEAFF

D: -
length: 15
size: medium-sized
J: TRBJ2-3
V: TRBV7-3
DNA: TGTGCCAGCAGCCCCGGCTTCCTGTCCACAGATACGCAGTATTTT
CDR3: CASSPGFLSTDTQYF

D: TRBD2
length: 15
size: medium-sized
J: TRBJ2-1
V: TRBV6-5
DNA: TGTGCCAGCAATCCATCCAGCGGGGGGTTAAGGGAGCAGTTCTTC
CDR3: CASNPSSGGLREQFF

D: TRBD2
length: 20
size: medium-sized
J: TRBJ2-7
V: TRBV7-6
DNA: TGTGCCAGCAGCTGGAGGACCGGGACTAGCGGGGGCCCTAGCTCCTACGAGCAGTACTTC
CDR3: CASSWRTGTSGGPSSYEQYF

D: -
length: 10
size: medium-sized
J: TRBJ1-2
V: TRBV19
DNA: TGTGCCAGTGGTCAGTATGGCTACACCTTC
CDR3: CASGQYGYTF

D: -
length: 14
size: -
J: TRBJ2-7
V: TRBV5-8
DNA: TGTGCCAGCAGCTTCGACCCCTCCACCTACGAGCAGTACTTC
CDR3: CASSFDPSTYEQYF

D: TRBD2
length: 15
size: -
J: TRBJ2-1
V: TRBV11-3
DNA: TGTGCCAGCAGCCACGGACTAGCGGCGTACAATGAGCAGTTCTTC
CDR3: CASSHGLAAYNEQFF

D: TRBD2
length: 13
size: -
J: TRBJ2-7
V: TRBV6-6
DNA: TGTGCCAGTGAGACTAGCCTATCCTACGAGCAGTACTTC
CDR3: CASETSLSYEQYF

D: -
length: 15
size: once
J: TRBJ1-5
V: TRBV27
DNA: TGTGCCAGCAGTTTACTACAGGATAGCAATCAGCCCCAGCATTTT
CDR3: CASSLLQDSNQPQHF

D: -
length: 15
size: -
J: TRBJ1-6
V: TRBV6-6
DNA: TGTGCCAGCAGTTCCTGGAGGGGGGGAAATTCACCCCTCCACTTT
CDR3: CASSSWRGGNSPLHF

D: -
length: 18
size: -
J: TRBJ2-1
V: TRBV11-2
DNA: TGTGCCAGCAGCCCCCCGGATGTGGTTTCCCTGATGACGGATGAGCAGTTCTTC
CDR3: CASSPPDVVSLMTDEQFF

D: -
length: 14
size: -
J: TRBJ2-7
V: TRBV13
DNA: TGTGCCAGCAGTGAAAGTAGACTAGCCTACGAGCAGTACTTC
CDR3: CASSESRLAYEQYF

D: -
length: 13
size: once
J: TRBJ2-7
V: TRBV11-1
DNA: TGTGCCAGCAGCTGGACACAGAACTACGAGCAGTACTTC
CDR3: CASSWTQNYEQYF

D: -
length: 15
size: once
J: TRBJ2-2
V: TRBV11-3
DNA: TGTGCCAGCAGCTTATCTGACATCCGTGGCGGGGAGCTGTTTTTT
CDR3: CASSLSDIRGGELFF

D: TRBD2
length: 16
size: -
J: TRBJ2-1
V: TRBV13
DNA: TGTGCCAGCAGCTTAAGCGCCGGCGGGAGTGGTTATGAGCAGTTCTTC
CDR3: CASSLSAGGSGYEQFF

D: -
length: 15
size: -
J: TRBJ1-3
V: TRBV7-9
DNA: TGTGCCAGCAGCATAGACGGAAACTCTGGAAACACCATATATTTT
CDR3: CASSIDGNSGNTIYF

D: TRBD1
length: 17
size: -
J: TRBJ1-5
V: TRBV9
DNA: TGTGCCAGCAGTGACCCTTTCGGACAGGTCGGCAATCAGCCCCAGCATTTT
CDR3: CASSDPFGQVGNQPQHF